The T cell receptor (beta chain) under discussion was sequenced for a study of shared clonotypes between healthy human individuals (dated by TCRdb to 2019 to 2021). For context, the study as a whole: Three men and a couple of women, aged 18 to 49 years, made up the cohort. For each donor, CD4 naive and CD4 memory were each run on three plates, CD8 naive on two plates, and CD8 memory on one plate. Blood TCR repertoires of roughly five healthy adults were deeply sequenced to estimate repertoire size and the extent of clonotype sharing between individuals. To increase sequencing depth and limit assay-specific biases, TCR repertoire library preparation and sequencing were carried out by different laboratories using diverse techniques. Each donor's leukapheresis produced roughly between about 0.8 and 8.9 billion PBMCs.

With respect to this clone: Its antigen is not yet known. At one end the junction does not follow the germline gene, possibly because of a read error.

Results the study describes overall, beyond this receptor: Across a few donors, about 5% of naive CD4, approximately 3.5% of naive CD8, 2.3% of memory CD4, and approximately 0.4% of memory CD8 clonotypes were shared. Pairwise subsampling indicated that sequencing depth was expected to affect the degree of clonotype sharing among donors. Rarefaction of sorted-subset datasets indicated incomplete sequencing despite the large sequencing depth. Compared with non-shared clonotypes, the clonotypes found in all four sorted-subset donors had higher generation probabilities. Naive subsets generally had larger estimated clonotype richness than memory subsets. Sampling was restricted to blood, and TCR repertoires in tissues likely differ from the TCR repertoires found in blood. Because the study included only a small number of donors, the genetic and exposure-history diversity represented was limited.

The germline V gene sets CDR1 to MDHEN and CDR2 to SYDVKM. The cysteine opens and the phenylalanine closes a CDR3 of 12 amino acids. Only the CDR3 region is kept as DNA, spanning 36 bases read in frame from base 1. Using the deep immunoSEQ assay, multiplex PCR amplified TCR CDR3 regions from genomic DNA. Extracted genomic DNA from each cell subset was distributed evenly across all wells of several immunoSEQ 96-well plates, and each plate was treated as a replicate. For sorted subsets, about 210 ng of genomic DNA, equivalent to some 30,000 T cell genomes, went into each replicate PCR. Purified libraries were quantified with a Qubit 3.0 fluorometer, sized on a Bioanalyzer 2100, and re-quantified with the KAPA Library Quantification kit. Every immunoSEQ 96-well plate was sequenced on a separate single-read 150-cycle Illumina NextSeq 550 flow cell. On the study's bioinformatics: The immunoSEQ output contained only junctional sequences without quality scores, so filtering could not match that applied to full-length reads. To assign V/J genes and CDR3, sequences were annotated using PyIR, a Python wrapper for IgBLAST v1.9, with IMGT germline references. Reads with weak V/J assignments (E-value above 1e-6), missing CDR3, stop codons, out-of-frame junctions, or ambiguous translated residues were removed. V3J clonotypes were defined by identical inferred V gene, J gene, and CDR3 amino acid sequence. Percentage overlap between repertoires was calculated by dividing the number of shared unique clonotypes by the size of the smaller repertoire. RTK rarefaction, the Chao1 estimator, and Recon v2.1 estimates of unobserved clonotypes were used to assess repertoire richness. OLGA was used to compute generation probabilities for all TCRbeta clonotypes that the gDNA method yielded from a few donors. In TCRdb, the immuneACCESS table is reduced to in-frame sequences with V and J assigned. These tables do not hold every clone; where another copy was compared, an unresolved V gene accounts for under half, and the others remain unexplained. Clonal size and the V and J genes are those of that table, whereas D and trimming came from the DNA. The sample table holds more than 400,000 clones, of which 90% to 96% were seen once. Of the sample, 0.055% to 0.075% falls within the top ten clones.

Donors were healthy HIV-negative adults with no recently reported acute infections or vaccinations. Only Caucasian adults living in Nashville, Tennessee, USA were represented among the donors. CD4+ T cells were enriched by magnetic negative selection; naive cells were then positively selected on CD45RA, and the negative fraction formed the memory subset. Blood was obtained by leukapheresis, after which PBMCs were separated by Ficoll-Histopaque density gradient centrifugation and cryopreserved in liquid nitrogen vapor phase. Analytical flow cytometry was used to check the purity and quantity of every magnetically sorted T cell population. Genomic DNA was isolated from every sorted fraction and measured by UV absorbance on a Nanodrop 2000c.

The sequence links TRBV28 to TRBJ1-2; the D gene is not confidently resolved. The sequencing sample was made of naive CD4+ T cells sorted from blood. Taken with the paper, the label for cell subset or site translates to: CD45RA+ positively selected. This clonotype was sampled from a woman aged 25 to 39 in good health. The CDR3 has the sequence CASNQVNYGYTF. The nucleotide sequence is given as TGTGCAAGCAACCAGGTTAACTATGGCTACACCTTC.